Shown below are 28 T cell receptor beta chains from a single sample sequenced in a study of early T cells in non-severe SARS-CoV-2 infection. TCRdb independently ran MiXCR on the 5' RACE reads; one entry per CDR3 protein. Here the sample spans 25,000 to 30,000 distinct CDR3 sequences, approximately 6.4% being singletons. Sequenced material: whole blood, taken at baseline. Source of these receptors: an adult who was a healthcare worker with PCR-confirmed SARS-CoV-2 infection or an uninfected control (not recorded which).

This clonotype was seen repeatedly, ten times or more. The chain employs TRBV20-1 and TRBJ2-1; 8 bases are a match to TRBD2. The CDR3 spans 16 residues. V gave up 0 bases and J gave up 10 bases; unmatched junction bases: 14. The V gene's germline CDR1 is DFQATT and CDR2 SNEGSKA (reference sequence). CDR3 sequence: CSARDYLAGLGGEQFF. The CDR3 nucleotides read TGCAGTGCTAGAGATTACCTAGCGGGCCTCGGAGGGGAGCAGTTCTTC.

In this sample, this clonotype turned up many times. At one end the junction does not follow the germline gene, possibly because of a read error. The chain uses TRBV2 and TRBJ1-6; D not resolved. The germline CDR1 and CDR2 sequences are SNHLY and FYNNEI. The CDR3 covers 15 residues. In DNA, the CDR3 is TGTGCCAGCAGTGAAGCGGTCCAGTATAGTTCACCCCTCCACTTT. Translating gives CASSEAVQYSSPLHF.

This clonotype was detected many times. This chain uses TRBV4-3 with TRBJ1-2, with 7 bases lining up with TRBD1. Germline V gene sequence: CDR1 LGHNA, CDR2 YSLEER. V dropped 1 base and J dropped 4; count of bases not matched to a gene: 6. The CDR3 consists of 15 residues. The CDR3 spells CASSQGTDRFYGYTF. For the CDR3, the DNA is TGCGCCAGCAGCCAAGGAACGGACAGGTTCTATGGCTACACCTTC.

This clonotype was found many times. V gene TRBV21-1 combines with J gene TRBJ1-1; TRBD1 is taken as the D call from the table, unchecked against the DNA. TRBV21-1 counts as a pseudogene. This CDR3 spans 16 amino acids. In nucleotides, the CDR3 is TGTGCCAGCAGCAAAGCGCCTTACAGGGGCTGGACTGAAGCTTTCTTT. Amino acid sequence: CASSKAPYRGWTEAFF.

This clonotype was detected ten times or more. The V call is TRBV5-1, the J call TRBJ2-7, with 10 bases matching TRBD1. Germline assignment: CDR1 SGHRS and CDR2 YFSETQ. The CDR3 sequence is 14 residues long. The junction had 9 bases not matched to a gene; V was cut back by 5 bases and J by 7 bases. The CDR3 loop reads CASSSDRGQGEQYF. CDR3 DNA: TGCGCCAGCAGTTCAGACAGGGGGCAGGGTGAGCAGTACTTC.

This clonotype was counted many times. V is TRBV25-1 and J is TRBJ2-5; 7 bases align to TRBD2. The V gene end was trimmed by 4 bases and the J gene end by 1 base; junction bases not matched to a gene: 3. Germline V lookup: CDR1 MGHDK, CDR2 SYGVNS. The CDR3 length is 14 residues. Here the CDR3 reads CASSAAGSQETQYF. The CDR3 DNA is TGTGCCAGCAGTGCAGCGGGGAGCCAAGAGACCCAGTACTTC. The variable domain in full, completed from reference TRBV25-1 and TRBJ2-5, reads EADIYQTPRYLVIGTGKKITLECSQTMGHDKMYWYQQDPGMELHLIHYSYGVNSTEKGDLSSESTVSRIRTEHFPLTLESARPSHTSQYLCASSAAGSQETQYFGPGTRLLVL.

The rearrangement uses TRBV29-1 and TRBJ2-3; TRBD1 matches at 7 bases. The trim removed 4 bases at V and 5 bases at J, leaving 6 bases unmatched. The CDR3 has 13 amino acids. Germline CDR1 reads SQVTM; CDR2 reads ANQGSEA. The CDR3 loop is CSVATGPRDTQYF. DNA of the CDR3: TGCAGCGTTGCGACAGGGCCGAGAGATACGCAGTATTTT.

This clonotype was counted many times. The rearrangement joins TRBV7-9 to TRBJ2-1, with D possibly being TRBD1 or TRBD2 (5 bases each). CDR3 size: 16 residues. V was cut by 1 base and J by 5 bases, with 15 bases left in between. CDR1 is SEHNR and CDR2 is FQNEAQ in the germline V gene (reference sequence). CDR3 in amino acids: CASSLDGTAANNEQFF. CDR3 in DNA: TGTGCCAGCAGCTTAGACGGGACGGCGGCTAACAATGAGCAGTTCTTC. The full variable domain, its missing parts supplied by reference TRBV7-9 and TRBJ2-1, is DTGVSQNPRHKITKRGQNVTFRCDPISEHNRLYWYRQTLGQGPEFLTYFQNEAQLEKSRLLSDRFSAERPKGSFSTLEIQRTEQGDSAMYLCASSLDGTAANNEQFFGPGTRLTVL.

The sample holds many counts of this clonotype. CDR3 sequence reads: CSARPPGEETQYF. The DNA for the CDR3 is TGCAGTGCTAGACCCCCAGGGGAAGAGACCCAGTACTTC. The gene calls are TRBV20-1 and TRBJ2-5, with a weak D call TRBD1 (6 bases). Germline lookup yields CDR1 DFQATT and CDR2 SNEGSKA (reference sequence). V was clipped by 2 bases and J by 3 bases, with 10 bases between them. This CDR3 spans 13 amino acids.

Ten or more counts support this clonotype. This chain joins TRBV7-2 and TRBJ1-6; no definite D call. Germline assignment: CDR1 SGHTA and CDR2 FQGNSA. The CDR3 contains 14 residues. Trimming left V 3 bases short and J 7 bases short, with 10 bases between. In DNA form, the CDR3 reads TGTGCCAGCAGCTTTGAACACGCAAATTCACCCCTCCACTTT. As protein: CASSFEHANSPLHF.

This clonotype was counted at least ten times. V gene TRBV4-3 combines with J gene TRBJ2-7, with 8 nucleotides matching TRBD1. Germline lookup yields CDR1 LGHNA and CDR2 YSLEER. The CDR3 sequence is 16 residues long. Unmatched junction bases numbered 9, after V lost 0 bases and J lost 5 bases. The CDR3 nucleotides are TGCGCCAGCAGCCAAGATTGGAGACAGGGGTCTGACGAGCAGTACTTC. It codes for CASSQDWRQGSDEQYF.

The chain joins TRBV20-1 to TRBJ1-5, with D possibly TRBD1 on 5 matching bases. Trimming removed 5 bases from V and 2 bases from J, with 10 bases in between. This CDR3 contains 13 residues. Germline V gene lookup returns CDR1 DFQATT and CDR2 SNEGSKA (reference sequence). This CDR3 is CSAEDKCNQPQHF. The CDR3 DNA reads TGCAGTGCTGAGGACAAATGCAATCAGCCCCAGCATTTT.

V is TRBV6-5 and J is TRBJ2-1, with 9 positions matching TRBD2. In germline, CDR1 is MNHEY, CDR2 SVGAGI. V lost 2 bases and J lost 8; bases outside the gene matches: 7. There are 15 residues in the CDR3. The CDR3: CASSYRREGRHEQFF. As DNA, the CDR3 is TGTGCCAGCAGTTACCGGCGGGAGGGCCGACATGAGCAGTTCTTC.

This clonotype was observed at least ten times. J is TRBJ2-7 and V is TRBV4-2; TRBD2 matches at 9 bases. The V gene's germline CDR1 is LGHNA and CDR2 YNFKEQ. This CDR3 has 16 residues. The trim removed 1 base at V and 6 bases at J, leaving 10 bases unmatched. CDR3 in DNA: TGTGCCAGCAGCCAAGTGATTAGCGGGGGATTGCGCGAGCAGTACTTC. Residues: CASSQVISGGLREQYF.

This clonotype showed up just a few times. CDR3 region: CASSSQGPYGYTF. The CDR3 nucleotides are TGTGCCAGCAGTTCACAGGGGCCTTATGGCTACACCTTC. This sequence joins TRBV28 and TRBJ1-2, with TRBD1 matching over 7 bases. V lost 4 bases to trimming and J lost 5 bases; unmatched junction nucleotides: 4. From germline, CDR1 is MDHEN and CDR2 SYDVKM. CDR3 size: 13 residues.

This clonotype was picked up many times. The chain links TRBV4-2 to TRBJ2-3, with TRBD2 identical over 8 bases. The J segment lost 1 base and the V segment lost 0 bases, leaving 3 bases of the junction unmatched. This CDR3 has 16 amino acids. CDR1 is LGHNA and CDR2 is YNFKEQ in the germline V gene. The CDR3 protein is CASSQDRGGGTDTQYF. In DNA, the CDR3 is TGTGCCAGCAGCCAAGATCGGGGGGGAGGCACAGATACGCAGTATTTT.

The chain combines TRBV5-8 with TRBJ1-5, with 8 bases that match TRBD1. In germline, CDR1 is SGHTS, CDR2 YDEGEE. The CDR3 contains 15 residues. Trimming took 0 bases from V and 6 from J; bases not matched to a gene: 5. The CDR3 protein is CASSLGLGQGQPQHF. The CDR3, as DNA: TGTGCCAGCAGCTTGGGTCTTGGACAGGGTCAGCCCCAGCATTTT.

This clonotype came up many times. The chain uses TRBV3-1 and TRBJ1-1, with D maybe TRBD1 (6 bases). V lost 0 bases, J lost 6 bases, and 14 bases lay in between. The CDR3 is made up of 15 amino acids. CDR1 is LGHDT, CDR2 YNNKEL, per germline (reference sequence). The CDR3 coding sequence is TGTGCCAGCAGCCAAGAAGACCAGGGACAATCTGAAGCTTTCTTT. This gives the protein CASSQEDQGQSEAFF. Combining the CDR3 with reference TRBV3-1 and TRBJ1-1 gives the whole variable domain DTAVSQTPKYLVTQMGNDKSIKCEQNLGHDTMYWYKQDSKKFLKIMFSYNNKELIINETVPNRFSPKSPDKAHLNLHINSLELGDSAVYFCASSQEDQGQSEAFFGQGTRLTVV.

This clonotype has a count of ten or more. The chain is built from TRBV5-1 and TRBJ2-5, with no clear D. The CDR3 has 11 amino acids. Germline V CDR1 and CDR2: SGHRS, YFSETQ. Trimming took 2 bases from V and 1 from J, leaving 0 bases between them. Written as DNA, the CDR3 is TGCGCCAGCAGCTTCCAAGAGACCCAGTACTTC. Protein sequence: CASSFQETQYF. The whole variable domain, filled in from reference TRBV5-1 and TRBJ2-5, reads KAGVTQTPRYLIKTRGQQVTLSCSPISGHRSVSWYQQTPGQGLQFLFEYFSETQRNKGNFPGRFSGRQFSNSRSEMNVSTLELGDSALYLCASSFQETQYFGPGTRLLVL.

There are a few counts of this clonotype. The rearrangement uses TRBV28 and TRBJ2-2; 9 positions match TRBD1. V dropped 5 bases and J dropped 6; count of bases not matched to a gene: 10. From germline, CDR1 is MDHEN and CDR2 SYDVKM. The CDR3 consists of 16 residues. CDR3 bases: TGTGCCAGCAGTACCCACCGGACAGGGGCCCCCGGGGAGCTGTTTTTT. It specifies CASSTHRTGAPGELFF.

V usage is TRBV28 and J usage is TRBJ1-1; no firm D call. Germline CDR1 and CDR2: MDHEN and SYDVKM. This CDR3 comprises 13 residues. V gave up 2 bases and J gave up 5 bases, with 9 bases separating them. Here the CDR3 reads CASSLIPMTEAFF. The CDR3 nucleotides are TGTGCCAGCAGTTTAATACCGATGACTGAAGCTTTCTTT.

At least ten counts were recorded for this clonotype. This chain joins TRBV10-3 and TRBJ2-5; 14 bases fit TRBD2. After removal of 10 bases from V and 2 bases from J, the junction contained 12 bases not matched to a gene. Germline loops: CDR1 ENHRY, CDR2 SYGVKD. The CDR3 consists of 17 residues. CDR3 sequence: CATRSGLAGGGQETQYF. DNA for the CDR3: TGTGCCACCCGCAGCGGACTAGCGGGGGGAGGACAAGAGACCCAGTACTTC.

This rearrangement joins TRBV7-2 to TRBJ2-2, with 8 bases matching TRBD2. The trim removed 2 bases at V and 7 bases at J, leaving 6 bases unmatched. The CDR3 totals 15 residues. In germline, CDR1 is SGHTA, CDR2 FQGNSA. The CDR3, as DNA: TGTGCCAGCAGCTTAACGGGAGGGCCCGGCGGGGAGCTGTTTTTT. Amino acids: CASSLTGGPGGELFF.

This clonotype has ten or more counts. The CDR3 region has the DNA TGTGCCAGCAGTTTTCGGGACTCCCCTTGGAATGAGCAGTTCTTC. This gives the protein CASSFRDSPWNEQFF. The rearrangement links TRBV5-5 to TRBJ2-1, with D possibly being TRBD2 (6 bases). From germline, CDR1 is SGHKS and CDR2 YYEKEE (reference sequence). This CDR3 is built from 15 residues. The germline V and J ends were trimmed by 5 bases and 7 bases, with 19 bases remaining between them.

This clonotype was found many times. The J gene is TRBJ2-3, the V gene TRBV4-3; 7 bases fit TRBD1. The CDR3 has 17 residues. The germline V gene has CDR1 LGHNA and CDR2 YSLEER. Germline trimming cut 0 bases from V and 4 bases from J; bases unmatched to any gene: 10. CDR3 sequence: CASSQDYVGGGADTQYF. DNA of the CDR3: TGCGCCAGCAGCCAAGATTATGTAGGGGGCGGTGCAGATACGCAGTATTTT.

This clonotype was counted many times. The chain combines TRBV7-2 with TRBJ2-3; D is ambiguous. V lost 1 base, J lost 13 bases, and 9 bases lay in between. Germline V gene sequence: CDR1 SGHTA, CDR2 FQGNSA. This CDR3 contains 11 residues. The chain's CDR3 is CASSLEDGKYF. The CDR3 DNA follows: TGTGCCAGCAGCTTAGAGGATGGGAAGTATTTT.

This clonotype has only a few counts. The gene calls are TRBV4-2 and TRBJ2-2; no reliable D call. The CDR3 is 12 amino acids. Between the trimmed V and J ends, which lost 2 bases and 10 bases, there was a span of 8 bases. CDR1 is LGHNA, CDR2 YNFKEQ, per germline. The CDR3 is CASSQRHEELFF. For the CDR3, the DNA is TGTGCCAGCAGCCAAAGACACGAGGAGCTGTTTTTT.

This clonotype was counted at least ten times. V is TRBV5-1 and J is TRBJ2-5, with D unresolved. The germline gives CDR1 SGHRS, CDR2 YFSETQ. V was pared by 6 bases and J by 5 bases, with 17 bases between. CDR3 size: 14 residues. This CDR3 is CASNQDGARETQYF. CDR3 nucleotide sequence: TGCGCCAGCAACCAAGACGGAGCGAGGGAGACCCAGTACTTC.